These 26 T cell receptor beta chains came from one sample sequenced in a study of molecular identifiers for immune sequencing clone quantification. TCRdb analysed the PCR reads with MiXCR anew, one entry per CDR3 protein. The sample includes more than 450,000 distinct CDR3 sequences, around 23% of them seen just once. The source material was naive CD8+ T cells from blood, with Jurkat cell RNA spiked in. The subset: FACS-sorted CD8+CD4-CCR7+CD45RA+ naive T cells. Receptors were obtained from a human donor in good health. Some libraries in this study had Jurkat cell RNA spiked in.

The chain carries TRBV3-1 and TRBJ1-1; D is possibly TRBD1 (6 bases). Germline V gene data show CDR1 as LGHDT and CDR2 as YNNKEL (reference sequence). There are 16 residues in the CDR3. The ends were cut back, 1 base at V and 1 base at J, with 13 bases in the middle. This CDR3 is CASSQAKGQSNTEAFF. The CDR3 DNA follows: TGTGCCAGCAGCCAAGCAAAAGGACAGTCGAACACTGAAGCTTTCTTT.

This rearrangement joins TRBV9 to TRBJ2-3; 8 bases map to TRBD2. Germline-derived CDR1 and CDR2 are SGDLS and YYNGEE. The CDR3 runs 16 residues. Trimming took 4 bases from V and 3 from J; bases not matched to a gene: 10. The DNA for the CDR3 is TGTGCCAGCAGCAAAGGGGACGGGGGGGGGACAGATACGCAGTATTTT. It translates to CASSKGDGGGTDTQYF.

V and J are TRBV7-9 and TRBJ1-3, with a tentative D call TRBD1 (5 bases). Trimming took 7 bases from V and 2 from J, leaving 21 bases between them. The germline V gene encodes CDR1 SEHNR and CDR2 FQNEAQ (reference sequence). The CDR3 is made up of 17 amino acids. CDR3 in amino acids: CASTPGRGRDAGNTIYF. Here the CDR3 DNA reads TGTGCCAGCACCCCGGGGAGAGGCAGGGATGCTGGAAACACCATATATTTT.

Of note for this clonotype: One base away lies a much larger clone, so this may be a sequencing read error. The rearrangement uses TRBV4-1 and TRBJ2-1, with 11 bases identical to TRBD2. This CDR3 spans 15 amino acids. Per the germline V gene, CDR1 is MGHRA and CDR2 is YSYEKL. The CDR3 spells CASRPTSGGYNERFF. CDR3 nucleotide sequence: TGCGCCAGCAGACCAACTAGCGGGGGATATAATGAGCGGTTCTTC.

This clonotype was seen more than once but under ten times. J is TRBJ2-3 and V is TRBV7-6, with a possible D match to TRBD2 (6 bases). Germline CDR1 and CDR2: SGHVS and FNYEAQ. V was cut by 1 base and J by 0 bases, with 14 bases left in between. CDR3 length equals 17 residues. CDR3 nucleotides: TGTGCCAGCAGCTTAGTCGTCGCCGCGGGGAGCACAGATACGCAGTATTTT. Encoded protein: CASSLVVAAGSTDTQYF.

This clonotype was recorded many times. The CDR3 loop reads CASSLGRGGEQFF. The CDR3 DNA sequence: TGTGCCAGCAGCTTAGGGAGGGGAGGTGAGCAGTTCTTC. The chain joins TRBV7-8 to TRBJ2-1; tentative D call: TRBD2 (6 bases). The CDR3 runs to 13 residues. The V gene lost 1 base and the J gene lost 9 bases, with 10 bases spanning the gap. Germline values: CDR1 SGHVS, CDR2 FQNEAQ.

CDR3 bases: TGTGCCAGCACCCCCAGCGATATGGACGAGCAGTACTTC. It is translated as CASTPSDMDEQYF. The chain has TRBV25-1 and TRBJ2-7; D is ambiguous. The CDR3 consists of 13 residues. V lost 7 bases and J lost 5, with 15 bases in between. Germline CDR1 and CDR2: MGHDK and SYGVNS.

A note on this clonotype: Compared with germline, one end of the junction differs, possibly owing to a read error. The V gene is TRBV7-4, the J gene TRBJ1-1; the match to TRBD1 covers 8 bases. The CDR3 is 14 amino acids. Germline V gene lookup returns CDR1 SGHVT and CDR2 SQSDAQ. In DNA, the CDR3 is TGTGCGAGCAGCCTAGGGACAGGAGACACTGAAGCTCTCTTT. It is translated as CASSLGTGDTEALF. Full variable domain (outside the CDR3, taken from reference TRBV7-4 and TRBJ1-1): GAGVSQSPRYKVAKRGRDVALRCDSISGHVTLYWYRQTLGQGSEVLTYSQSDAQRDKSGRPSGRFSAERPERSVSTLKIQRTEQGDSAVYLCASSLGTGDTEALFGQGTRLTVV.

This clonotype has only a few counts. V and J are TRBV29-1 and TRBJ2-3, with 7 positions matching TRBD2. The CDR3 is made up of 16 amino acids. From germline, CDR1 is SQVTM and CDR2 ANQGSEA. V shed 0 bases, J shed 5 bases, and the junction held 11 bases outside the gene matches. In DNA, the CDR3 is TGCAGCGTTGAAGACGGGGTGGCGGGAGAGAGAGATACGCAGTATTTT. Amino acid sequence: CSVEDGVAGERDTQYF.

The chain carries TRBV12-3 or TRBV12-4 and TRBJ2-5; tentative D call: TRBD2 (6 bases). Trimming removed 2 bases at V and 0 bases at J, with 10 bases between. The CDR3 covers 15 residues. In DNA, the CDR3 is TGTGCCAGCAGTTTAATCGGGGACTACCAAGAGACCCAGTACTTC. Translated, it gives CASSLIGDYQETQYF.

In its sample, this clonotype was seen many times. This sequence joins TRBV20-1 and TRBJ2-7; D not resolved. This CDR3 spans 15 amino acids. Germline CDR1 and CDR2: DFQATT and SNEGSKA (reference sequence). Trimming removed 4 bases from V and 5 bases from J, with 21 bases in between. Written as DNA, the CDR3 is TGCAGTGCTACCTCGCGTGATGAGGTGATCGACGAGCAGTACTTC. As protein: CSATSRDEVIDEQYF.

As regards this clonotype: An end of the junction does not agree with germline; a read error may underlie this. The chain uses TRBV27 and TRBJ2-7; D remains ambiguous. Germline V gene sequence: CDR1 MNHEY, CDR2 SMNVEV (reference sequence). CDR3 length: 11 amino acids. The DNA of the CDR3 is TGTGCCAGCAGGCCTTACTACGAGCAGTCCTTC. It translates to CASRPYYEQSF.

This clonotype has ten or more counts. The rearrangement uses TRBV7-2 and TRBJ2-7, with TRBD2 matching over 8 bases. The V gene end was trimmed by 4 bases and the J gene end by 3 bases; junction bases not matched to a gene: 2. There are 13 residues in the CDR3. Germline values: CDR1 SGHTA, CDR2 FQGNSA. The CDR3 DNA follows: TGTGCCAGCAGCTCGGGACTAGGCTACGAGCAGTACTTC. Translation: CASSSGLGYEQYF.

This clonotype has just a few counts. V gene TRBV4-3 combines with J gene TRBJ2-1; 10 bases map to TRBD2. CDR1 and CDR2 (germline): LGHNA, YSLEER. CDR3 length equals 16 residues. Trimming removed 0 bases from V and 4 bases from J; junction bases left unmatched: 3. This chain's CDR3 is CASSQDRAGGYNEQFF. The CDR3 nucleotides read TGCGCCAGCAGCCAAGATCGAGCGGGGGGGTACAATGAGCAGTTCTTC.

The chain carries TRBV2 and TRBJ1-5, with D perhaps matching TRBD1 (5 bases). The CDR3 contains 14 residues. Germline V gene lookup returns CDR1 SNHLY and CDR2 FYNNEI. V was trimmed by 3 bases and J by 1 base, leaving 7 bases between them. This CDR3 reads CASSETESNQPQHF. In DNA, the CDR3 is TGTGCCAGCAGTGAGACAGAGAGCAATCAGCCCCAGCATTTT.

Points on this clonotype: Without the conserved terminal phenylalanine or tryptophan, this CDR3 likely stems from a read error. The V and J genes are TRBV9 and TRBJ2-7, with D perhaps TRBD1 or TRBD2 (5 bases each). The length of the CDR3 is 14 residues. V gave up 4 bases and J gave up 2 bases, with 13 bases separating them. Germline CDR1 reads SGDLS; CDR2 reads YYNGEE. Here the CDR3 DNA reads TGTGCCAGCAGCCCGGGGACGGTTACCTACGAGCAGTACTCC. It codes for CASSPGTVTYEQYS.

The sample holds a few counts of this clonotype. The chain combines TRBV5-5 with TRBJ2-7; a weak D match, TRBD2 (5 bases). The germline CDR1 and CDR2 sequences are SGHKS and YYEKEE (reference sequence). This CDR3 has 14 amino acids. Trimming shortened V by 4 bases and J by 3 bases, and 14 bases separated the two germline ends. CDR3 sequence: CASSGLPEVYEQYF. For the CDR3, the DNA is TGTGCCAGCAGCGGCCTTCCGGAGGTCTACGAGCAGTACTTC.

This clonotype came up many times. The chain carries TRBV7-9 and TRBJ2-5; TRBD1 matches at 7 bases. V lost 4 bases and J lost 5; bases outside the gene matches: 7. CDR3 length: 14 amino acids. Germline lookup yields CDR1 SEHNR and CDR2 FQNEAQ (reference sequence). The CDR3 is CASSSTTGDETQYF. CDR3 bases: TGTGCCAGCAGCTCGACAACAGGGGACGAGACCCAGTACTTC.

This clonotype was picked up one time. The junction shows a germline mismatch at one end, possibly a read error. The genes are TRBV6-5 and TRBJ1-1; 9 positions match TRBD1. The CDR3 is made up of 14 amino acids. CDR1 is MNHEY, CDR2 SVGAGI, per germline. The CDR3 reads CASSYRGPETEAFF. In nucleotides, the CDR3 is TGTGCTAGCAGTTACAGGGGGCCGGAGACTGAAGCTTTCTTT.

This rearrangement joins TRBV3-1 to TRBJ2-3; D unresolved. V lost 4 bases and J 5 bases, leaving 16 bases between the germline ends. CDR3 size: 15 residues. Germline-derived CDR1 and CDR2 are LGHDT and YNNKEL (reference sequence). The DNA for the CDR3 is TGTGCCAGCAGCCCAGACGATAGGCCAGGAGATACGCAGTATTTT. Protein sequence: CASSPDDRPGDTQYF.

This clonotype appeared many times. This chain uses TRBV7-6 with TRBJ1-6; D unclear. V was trimmed by 5 bases and J by 8 bases, leaving 10 bases between them. From germline, CDR1 is SGHVS and CDR2 FNYEAQ. This CDR3 is 13 amino acids long. The CDR3 loop is CASSADAYSPLHF. In DNA, the CDR3 is TGTGCCAGCAGCGCGGACGCGTATTCACCCCTCCACTTT.

This clonotype was detected ten times or more. This sequence joins TRBV28 and TRBJ2-2; 7 bases align to TRBD1. CDR1 MDHEN and CDR2 SYDVKM come from the germline V gene. This CDR3 contains 15 residues. Germline trimming cut 5 bases from V and 0 bases from J; bases unmatched to any gene: 3. The CDR3 region is CASSPGQPNTGELFF. The CDR3 nucleotides are TGTGCCAGCAGTCCGGGACAGCCGAACACCGGGGAGCTGTTTTTT.

This clonotype was observed a handful of times. The chain recombines TRBV7-9 with TRBJ2-1; 9 bases align to TRBD1. The junction had 9 bases not matched to a gene; V was cut back by 5 bases and J by 7 bases. The CDR3 consists of 15 residues. Germline CDR1 and CDR2: SEHNR and FQNEAQ (reference sequence). CDR3 sequence reads: CASSTSGTGQNEQFF. CDR3 DNA: TGTGCCAGCAGCACCTCCGGGACAGGGCAAAATGAGCAGTTCTTC. The full variable domain, completed using reference TRBV7-9 and TRBJ2-1, is DTGVSQNPRHKITKRGQNVTFRCDPISEHNRLYWYRQTLGQGPEFLTYFQNEAQLEKSRLLSDRFSAERPKGSFSTLEIQRTEQGDSAMYLCASSTSGTGQNEQFFGPGTRLTVL.

With respect to this clonotype: The germline gene is not matched at one end of the junction; a read error may be the cause. The chain couples TRBV7-9 to TRBJ2-7; 7 nucleotides line up with TRBD2. CDR3 size: 15 residues. Germline-derived CDR1 and CDR2 are SEHNR and FQNEAQ (reference sequence). The CDR3 DNA sequence: TGTGCCAGCAGCCCCACCGGGACTACCACTGACGAGCGGTACTTC. Its translation: CASSPTGTTTDERYF.

In the case of this clonotype: No conserved phenylalanine or tryptophan ends this CDR3, so it is likely a read error. This rearrangement joins TRBV5-1 to TRBJ2-7; 8 nucleotides line up with TRBD1. The CDR3 extends over 16 amino acids. The ends lost 3 bases at V and 0 bases at J; junction bases unmatched: 8. Per the germline V gene, CDR1 is SGHRS and CDR2 is YFSETQ. The CDR3 coding sequence is TGCGCCAGCAGCTCCGGACAGGGCATGAGCTCCTACGAGCAGTACTCA. It specifies CASSSGQGMSSYEQYS.

This clonotype was seen at least ten times. V and J are TRBV5-6 and TRBJ2-7; 7 positions agree with TRBD1. The V segment lost 2 bases and the J segment 3 bases; nucleotides outside the gene matches: 5. Per germline, CDR1 SGHDT and CDR2 YYEEEE. This CDR3 has 14 amino acids. CDR3 DNA: TGTGCCAGCAGCTTCCGACAGGGAGTCTACGAGCAGTACTTC. It yields the protein CASSFRQGVYEQYF.